One and the same sample provided the 14 T cell receptor beta chains below, sequenced in a study of STAT3 mutations in large granular lymphocyte leukemia. Findings and caveats of the study: At least one immunodominant TCR beta clonotype appeared in every T-cell large granular lymphocyte leukemia patient.

These receptors' antigens are unknown. Repertoires were generated with immunoSEQ multiplex PCR, while TCRdb's copy carries only in-frame clones and drops some. The sample holds 20,000 to 30,000 clones, around 93% seen once. The sequenced sample consisted of peripheral blood mononuclear cells. The receptors come from a man aged 35 to 55 with T-cell large granular lymphocyte leukemia. Some clones in this sample may be carry-over from other donors' samples.

This clone was seen more than once but under ten times. V is TRBV5-1 and J is TRBJ1-2; 7 bases match TRBD1. V gave up 4 bases and J gave up 4 bases; unmatched junction bases: 10. Germline CDR1 is SGHRS and CDR2 is YFSETQ. CDR3 length: 15 amino acids. CDR3 nucleotides: TGCGCCAGCAGCAACGGGGCTCAGGGGGGCTATGGCTACACCTTC. Amino acids: CASSNGAQGGYGYTF.

This sequence joins TRBV25-1 and TRBJ1-2, with D maybe TRBD1 (6 bases). This CDR3 is built from 16 residues. The V gene's germline CDR1 is MGHDK and CDR2 SYGVNS. Trimming removed 5 bases at V and 8 bases at J, with 24 bases between. In nucleotides, the CDR3 is TGTGCCAGCAGTACCCTGTTGGGACACTCAGGAGGGGGCTACACCTTC. This encodes CASSTLLGHSGGGYTF.

V gene TRBV2 combines with J gene TRBJ1-1, with D possibly being TRBD1 (6 bases). The V gene's germline CDR1 is SNHLY and CDR2 FYNNEI. With 3 bases removed from V and 10 bases from J, the gap between germline ends came to 15 bases. This CDR3 is 13 amino acids long. CDR3 residues: CASSEGGPRAAFF. The DNA for the CDR3 is TGTGCCAGCAGTGAGGGGGGGCCCCGAGCAGCTTTCTTT.

The chain joins TRBV4-2 to TRBJ1-5; 7 bases line up with TRBD1. This CDR3 contains 17 residues. Trimming at V came to 3 bases and at J to 4 bases, leaving 12 bases not matched to a gene. Looked up from germline, CDR1 is LGHNA and CDR2 is YNFKEQ. This chain's CDR3 is CASSQEGAGGNNQPQHF. CDR3 sequence (DNA): TGTGCCAGCAGCCAGGAGGGGGCGGGGGGGAATAATCAGCCCCAGCATTTT.

This clone was seen once. V usage is TRBV18 and J usage is TRBJ1-5; 8 bases are a match to TRBD1. Trimming removed 2 bases from V and 2 bases from J; junction bases left unmatched: 2. CDR1 is KGHSH, CDR2 LQKENI, per germline. This CDR3 has 15 amino acids. The CDR3 bases are TGTGCCAGCTCACCAACGACAGGGGGCAATCAGCCCCAGCATTTT. It codes for CASSPTTGGNQPQHF.

This sequence joins TRBV6-1 and TRBJ2-1; possibly TRBD1 or TRBD2 for D (5 bases each). Germline loops: CDR1 MNHNS, CDR2 SASEGT. Trimming removed 8 bases from V and 5 bases from J, with 13 bases in between. The CDR3 runs to 13 residues. This CDR3 reads CASQPGRNNEQFF. CDR3 sequence (DNA): TGTGCCAGCCAACCGGGACGCAACAATGAGCAGTTCTTC.

This clone was detected once. The rearrangement uses TRBV19 and TRBJ1-6, with 10 bases identical to TRBD1. The CDR3 has 16 amino acids. Trimming cost V 3 bases and J 11 bases; bases outside gene matches: 10. Germline assignment: CDR1 LNHDA and CDR2 SQIVND (reference sequence). DNA for the CDR3: TGTGCCAGTAGTATCGGAGGACAGGGGGAAGGGACACCCCTCCACTTT. It encodes CASSIGGQGEGTPLHF.

This chain joins TRBV6-1 and TRBJ1-1, with D possibly matching TRBD1 (6 bases). Germline V gene data show CDR1 as MNHNS and CDR2 as SASEGT. This CDR3 spans 15 amino acids. The V end lost 4 bases, the J end lost 4 bases, and 16 bases lay between the germline ends. As DNA, the CDR3 is TGTGCCAGCAGTGGCTTCCATGGGGGGGCCACTGAAGCTTTCTTT. It translates to CASSGFHGGATEAFF.

This clone was found once. V and J are TRBV5-5 and TRBJ1-3; D gene unclear. V was trimmed by 1 base and J by 2 bases, leaving 10 bases between them. The CDR3 consists of 15 residues. CDR1 is SGHKS and CDR2 is YYEKEE in the germline V gene (reference sequence). CDR3 sequence reads: CASSLSGAPGNTIYF. CDR3 DNA: TGTGCCAGCAGCTTGTCGGGAGCTCCTGGAAACACCATATATTTT.

The V call is TRBV6-5, the J call TRBJ1-1; 7 bases are shared with TRBD1. The germline V gene has CDR1 MNHEY and CDR2 SVGAGI. The CDR3 sequence is 15 residues long. Losses at the gene ends were 2 bases for V and 4 bases for J; bases not matched to a gene: 7. CDR3 loop: CASSYQQGWVTEAFF. The DNA for the CDR3 is TGTGCCAGCAGTTACCAACAGGGGTGGGTCACTGAAGCTTTCTTT.

The rearrangement uses TRBV11-2 and TRBJ2-7; 8 bases fit TRBD2. Germline assignment: CDR1 SGHAT and CDR2 FQNNGV. V was pared by 6 bases and J by 0 bases, with 7 bases of the junction left unmatched. There are 15 residues in the CDR3. The CDR3 sequence is CASRPSSGVSYEQYF. The CDR3 nucleotides read TGTGCCAGCAGACCCAGTAGCGGGGTCTCCTACGAGCAGTACTTC.

The chain joins TRBV5-1 to TRBJ2-3; TRBD2 agrees at 12 bases. Germline assignment: CDR1 SGHRS and CDR2 YFSETQ. Trimming removed 0 bases from V and 6 bases from J; junction bases left unmatched: 11. The CDR3 runs to 18 residues. This CDR3 reads CASSLASSLAGGGDTQYF. CDR3 sequence (DNA): TGCGCCAGCAGCTTGGCATCGTCACTAGCGGGGGGAGGGGATACGCAGTATTTT.

The V and J genes are TRBV11-2 and TRBJ2-7, with 10 positions matching TRBD1. After removal of 1 base from V and 3 bases from J, the junction contained 3 bases not matched to a gene. The CDR3 spans 15 residues. Germline assignment: CDR1 SGHAT and CDR2 FQNNGV. In DNA form, the CDR3 reads TGTGCCAGCAGCTTAGCTGGGACAGGGGTCTACGAGCAGTACTTC. Protein product: CASSLAGTGVYEQYF.

J is TRBJ1-1 and V is TRBV19; TRBD1 agrees at 7 bases. The trim removed 6 bases at V and 7 bases at J, leaving 2 bases unmatched. There are 11 residues in the CDR3. Per the germline V gene, CDR1 is LNHDA and CDR2 is SQIVND (reference sequence). The CDR3 reads CASRDRFEAFF. The CDR3 bases are TGTGCCAGTAGGGACAGGTTTGAAGCTTTCTTT.